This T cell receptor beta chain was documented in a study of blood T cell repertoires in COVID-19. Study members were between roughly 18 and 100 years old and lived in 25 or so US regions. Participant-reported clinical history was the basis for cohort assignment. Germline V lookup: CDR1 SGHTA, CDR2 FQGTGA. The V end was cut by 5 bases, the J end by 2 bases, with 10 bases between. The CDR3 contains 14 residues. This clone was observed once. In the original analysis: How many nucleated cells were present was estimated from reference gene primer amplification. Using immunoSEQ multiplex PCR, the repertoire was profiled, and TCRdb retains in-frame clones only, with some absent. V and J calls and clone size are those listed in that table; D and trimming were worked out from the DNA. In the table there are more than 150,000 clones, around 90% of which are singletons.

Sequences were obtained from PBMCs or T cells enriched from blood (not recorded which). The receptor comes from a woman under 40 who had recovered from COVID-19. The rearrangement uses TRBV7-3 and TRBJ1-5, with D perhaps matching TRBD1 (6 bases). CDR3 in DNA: TGTGCCAGCAGCCCCTCAGGGGGCAATCAGCCCCAGCATTTT. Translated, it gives CASSPSGGNQPQHF.